These 20 T cell receptor beta chains were all obtained from the same sample, sequenced in a study of identical twins' blood T cells. TCRdb reprocessed the 5' RACE reads with MiXCR, giving one entry per CDR3 protein. The data contain 300,000 to 400,000 distinct CDR3 sequences, around 30% of them singletons. Sequenced: PBMCs. All receptors come from a woman aged 18 to 55 in good health.

The chain couples TRBV29-1 to TRBJ1-2; 7 bases align to TRBD1. Germline V gives CDR1 SQVTM, CDR2 ANQGSEA. The CDR3 has 14 amino acids. V gave up 8 bases and J gave up 1 base; unmatched junction bases: 10. CDR3 DNA: TGCAGCTTAGATACAGGGGACGATAACTATGGCTACACCTTC. This translates into CSLDTGDDNYGYTF.

The J gene is TRBJ1-2, the V gene TRBV6-5; the match to TRBD1 covers 7 bases. Germline CDR1 and CDR2: MNHEY and SVGAGI. Losses at the gene ends were 4 bases for V and 8 bases for J; bases not matched to a gene: 10. The CDR3 sequence is 14 residues long. CDR3 sequence: CASSSFQGGKGYTF. The CDR3 nucleotides are TGTGCCAGCAGTTCTTTCCAGGGGGGGAAAGGCTACACCTTC.

This clonotype was observed a few times. J is TRBJ1-4 and V is TRBV6-5; no reliable D call. The CDR3 loop spans 10 amino acids. From germline, CDR1 is MNHEY and CDR2 SVGAGI. Trimming pared 4 bases from V and 8 bases from J, leaving 2 bases between. Written as DNA, the CDR3 is TGTGCCAGCAGTTGGGAAAAACTGTTTTTT. Amino acids: CASSWEKLFF.

This clonotype occurred a few times. The J gene is TRBJ2-7, the V gene TRBV21-1. TRBV21-1 is listed as a pseudogene. The CDR3 consists of 11 residues. Written as DNA, the CDR3 is TGTGCCAGCAGCAAAGTCGACGAGCAGTACTTC. Translated: CASSKVDEQYF.

This clonotype has just a few counts. The chain combines TRBV14 with TRBJ2-2; unclear D gene. V lost 1 base, J lost 2 bases, and 8 bases lay in between. The germline V gene has CDR1 SGHDN and CDR2 FVKESK. This CDR3 has 15 amino acids. CDR3 sequence reads: CASSQVGGNTGELFF. The CDR3, as DNA: TGTGCCAGCAGCCAAGTAGGTGGTAACACCGGGGAGCTGTTTTTT.

Comment on this clonotype: Mismatch with germline at one junction end may stem from a read error. V is TRBV11-2 and J is TRBJ1-1; 7 bases line up with TRBD1. CDR3 length equals 15 residues. Germline CDR1 SGHAT, CDR2 FQNNGV. CDR3 bases: TGTGCCAGCAGCTTAGGACAGGGAAGGAACACTAAAGCTTTCTTT. Encoded protein: CASSLGQGRNTKAFF.

The chain joins TRBV20-1 to TRBJ1-5, with D maybe TRBD1 (6 bases). Germline V CDR1 and CDR2: DFQATT, SNEGSKA (reference sequence). CDR3 length: 16 residues. Trimming removed 0 bases from V and 7 bases from J, with 19 bases in between. This chain's CDR3 is CSARDIKGGKVQPQHF. The CDR3 nucleotides read TGCAGTGCTAGAGATATTAAGGGGGGCAAGGTACAGCCCCAGCATTTT.

The J gene is TRBJ1-5, the V gene TRBV27, with a tentative D call TRBD1 (6 bases). This CDR3 region has 17 residues. The V end lost 6 bases, the J end lost 0 bases, and 18 bases lay between the germline ends. Per germline, CDR1 MNHEY and CDR2 SMNVEV (reference sequence). The DNA of the CDR3 is TGTGCCAGCAGCGTAATTGGGGGCGCAGGTAGCAATCAGCCCCAGCATTTT. Translation gives CASSVIGGAGSNQPQHF.

This chain connects TRBV27 to TRBJ2-2; no clear D gene. Germline V gives CDR1 MNHEY, CDR2 SMNVEV (reference sequence). The V end lost 3 bases, the J end lost 7 bases, and 6 bases lay between the germline ends. CDR3 size: 12 residues. The CDR3 DNA sequence: TGTGCCAGCAGTTTCGGTCGCGGGGAGCTGTTTTTT. Translating it yields CASSFGRGELFF.

This sequence joins TRBV11-2 and TRBJ2-2; TRBD1 might be the D (6 bases). The V and J ends lost 2 bases and 1 base respectively, with 8 bases between them. The length of the CDR3 is 15 residues. The V gene's germline CDR1 is SGHAT and CDR2 FQNNGV. CDR3 region: CASSLSRGNTGELFF. Here the CDR3 DNA reads TGTGCCAGCAGCTTAAGCAGGGGGAACACCGGGGAGCTGTTTTTT.

This clonotype was detected a few times. The V gene is TRBV13, the J gene TRBJ1-3; D possibly corresponds to TRBD1 (6 bases). V was clipped by 4 bases and J by 4 bases, with 8 bases between them. The germline V gene has CDR1 PRHDT and CDR2 FYEKMQ (reference sequence). This CDR3 contains 13 residues. CDR3 loop: CASSYTGGNTIYF. CDR3 DNA: TGTGCCAGCAGCTATACAGGGGGAAACACCATATATTTT.

Only a few counts were recorded for this clonotype. This chain joins TRBV20-1 and TRBJ2-2; possible D gene TRBD2, 5 bases. The V gene lost 1 base and the J gene lost 0 bases, with 9 bases spanning the gap. CDR3 size: 15 residues. The germline gives CDR1 DFQATT, CDR2 SNEGSKA (reference sequence). The CDR3 here is CSARVPGTNTGELFF. For the CDR3, the DNA is TGCAGTGCTAGAGTTCCCGGGACGAACACCGGGGAGCTGTTTTTT.

The chain uses TRBV20-1 and TRBJ1-3, with D maybe TRBD1 (5 bases). CDR1 and CDR2 (germline): DFQATT, SNEGSKA (reference sequence). Trimming shortened V by 5 bases and J by 0 bases, and 17 bases separated the two germline ends. The CDR3 contains 16 residues. The CDR3 is CSAHRFRVRSGNTIYF. The CDR3 DNA is TGCAGTGCTCACAGGTTTAGGGTGCGCTCTGGAAACACCATATATTTT.

Ten or more counts support this clonotype. The chain joins TRBV19 to TRBJ2-1; a weak D match, TRBD2 (6 bases). V was cut by 3 bases and J by 6 bases, with 27 bases left in between. This CDR3 region has 19 residues. In germline, CDR1 is LNHDA, CDR2 SQIVND (reference sequence). The DNA for the CDR3 is TGTGCCAGTAGTATCAGTCCCCTTACTAGCATCCGGGAGTTCAATGAGCAGTTCTTC. It translates to CASSISPLTSIREFNEQFF.

This clonotype was counted between two and nine times. The junction and the germline gene differ at one end; a read error may be behind it. V usage is TRBV20-1 and J usage is TRBJ1-1, with no clear D. The CDR3 has 15 residues. Looked up from germline, CDR1 is DFQATT and CDR2 is SNEGSKA (reference sequence). The CDR3 region has the DNA TGCAGTGCTAGAGATTTGAATTTAATGAACGCTGAAGCTTTCTTT. Its translation is CSARDLNLMNAEAFF.

This clonotype was observed a handful of times. The V and J genes are TRBV9 and TRBJ2-1; 9 nucleotides align to TRBD2. CDR3 size: 14 residues. Germline trimming cut 7 bases from V and 2 bases from J; bases unmatched to any gene: 4. The germline CDR1 and CDR2 sequences are SGDLS and YYNGEE. The CDR3 DNA reads as TGTGCCAGCCGAGGACTAGCGACCTACAATGAGCAGTTCTTC. Protein product: CASRGLATYNEQFF.

This clonotype was recorded a few times. This chain connects TRBV10-3 to TRBJ2-7; TRBD2 matches 7 bases. Germline CDR1 ENHRY, CDR2 SYGVKD. The trim removed 2 bases at V and 9 bases at J, leaving 7 bases unmatched. The CDR3 length is 13 residues. This chain's CDR3 is CAISEMVPGGQYF. The CDR3 region has the DNA TGTGCCATCAGTGAGATGGTTCCGGGGGGGCAGTACTTC.

V usage is TRBV20-1 and J usage is TRBJ2-5, with D perhaps TRBD2 (6 bases). CDR1 is DFQATT and CDR2 is SNEGSKA in the germline V gene (reference sequence). The CDR3 contains 12 residues. The ends were cut back, 5 bases at V and 3 bases at J, with 10 bases in the middle. In nucleotides, the CDR3 is TGCAGTGCTGCTAGCGCGAAAGAGACCCAGTACTTC. As protein: CSAASAKETQYF.

This clonotype was found a few times. The chain carries TRBV12-3 or TRBV12-4 and TRBJ2-2, with 8 bases lining up with TRBD1. CDR3 length equals 17 residues. Trimming at V came to 6 bases and at J to 0 bases, leaving 9 bases not matched to a gene. CDR3 region: CASRQFRTGPNTGELFF. DNA of the CDR3: TGTGCCAGCAGACAATTTCGGACAGGGCCGAACACCGGGGAGCTGTTTTTT.

The V call is TRBV27, the J call TRBJ2-1, with D perhaps TRBD2 (5 bases). V was shortened by 8 bases and J by 7 bases, with 18 bases between the two germline ends. Germline lookup yields CDR1 MNHEY and CDR2 SMNVEV (reference sequence). This CDR3 comprises 14 residues. The CDR3 here is CASSHGGGGNEQFF. CDR3 bases: TGTGCCAGCTCCCATGGCGGAGGCGGGAATGAGCAGTTCTTC.